This entry is about one T cell receptor (beta chain). Looked up from germline, CDR1 is SGHTA and CDR2 is FQGNSA. The CDR3 is 13 residues long. V lost 5 bases, J lost 6 bases, and 6 bases stayed unmatched. This sample is drawn from a study of blood T cell repertoires in COVID-19. At the level of the study: From the United States, Italy and Spain came samples of acute and convalescent COVID-19.

The protocol was immunoSEQ multiplex PCR, while the TCRdb copy is restricted to in-frame clones and leaves out a portion. Here the sample spans nearly 200,000 clones, around four fifths being singletons. The chain employs TRBV7-2 and TRBJ1-1, with 7 positions matching TRBD1. The receptor was isolated from a man in his 60s with COVID-19, enrolled during active disease. Sequencing input: peripheral blood. CDR3 sequence reads: CASSLDRASEAFF. The DNA of the CDR3 is TGTGCCAGCAGCCTCGACAGGGCATCTGAAGCTTTCTTT.